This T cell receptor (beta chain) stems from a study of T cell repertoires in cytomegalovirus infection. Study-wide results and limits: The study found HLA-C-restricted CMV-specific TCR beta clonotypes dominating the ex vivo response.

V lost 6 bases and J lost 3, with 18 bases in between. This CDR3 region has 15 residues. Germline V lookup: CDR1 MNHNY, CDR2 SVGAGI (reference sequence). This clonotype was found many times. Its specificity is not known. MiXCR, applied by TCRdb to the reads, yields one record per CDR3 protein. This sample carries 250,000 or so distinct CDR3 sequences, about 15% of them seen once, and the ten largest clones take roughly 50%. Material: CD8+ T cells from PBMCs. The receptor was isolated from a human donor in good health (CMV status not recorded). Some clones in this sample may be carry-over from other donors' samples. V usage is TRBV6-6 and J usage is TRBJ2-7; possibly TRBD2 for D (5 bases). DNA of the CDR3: TGTGCCAGCAGGGGCTACCCGGAGCGGCACTACGAGCAGTACTTC. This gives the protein CASRGYPERHYEQYF.